Presented here are 18 T cell receptor beta chains from one specimen sequenced in a study of blood T cell repertoires in COVID-19. This table comes from immunoSEQ multiplex PCR, and its TCRdb copy is limited to in-frame clones, with some not included. This sample has more than 200,000 clones; 88% occur once, and the top ten carry about 0.65%. Sequenced: peripheral blood. These receptors all stem from a human donor in a cohort sampled during active COVID-19.

This clone was detected only a few times. This sequence joins TRBV2 and TRBJ1-5; D uncertain. CDR3 length: 15 amino acids. In germline, CDR1 is SNHLY, CDR2 FYNNEI. V lost 7 bases, J lost 2 bases, and 15 bases lay in between. CDR3 amino acids: CASTKEGMGNQPQHF. The CDR3 bases are TGTGCCAGCACTAAGGAGGGCATGGGCAATCAGCCCCAGCATTTT.

The rearrangement joins TRBV5-1 to TRBJ2-5, with D perhaps matching TRBD1 (5 bases). Germline CDR1 SGHRS, CDR2 YFSETQ. CDR3 length equals 14 residues. V gave up 0 bases and J gave up 4 bases, with 10 bases separating them. The CDR3: CASSLGDGAETQYF. In DNA form, the CDR3 reads TGCGCCAGCAGCTTGGGGGATGGGGCAGAGACCCAGTACTTC.

The V call is TRBV15, the J call TRBJ1-4; no clear D. The CDR3 sequence is 16 residues long. Germline values: CDR1 LNHNV, CDR2 YYDKDF (reference sequence). V gave up 3 bases and J gave up 0 bases, with 11 bases separating them. DNA of the CDR3: TGTGCCACCAGCAGGTTCCTCGTTGCAACTAATGAAAAACTGTTTTTT. Translating gives CATSRFLVATNEKLFF.

The CDR3: CASSTPGLVYNEQFF. The CDR3 DNA follows: TGTGCCAGTAGTACTCCGGGACTGGTATACAATGAGCAGTTCTTC. The rearrangement joins TRBV19 to TRBJ2-1, with TRBD2 as a possible D gene (6 bases). Trimming stripped 4 bases from V and 4 bases from J, with 14 bases between. Germline values: CDR1 LNHDA, CDR2 SQIVND (reference sequence). The CDR3 totals 15 residues.

This clone showed up just once. This sequence joins TRBV5-1 and TRBJ2-6, with D unclear. This CDR3 comprises 15 residues. Germline lookup yields CDR1 SGHRS and CDR2 YFSETQ. V was clipped by 7 bases and J by 0 bases, with 11 bases between them. This chain's CDR3 is CASEEVFSGANVLTF. CDR3 in DNA: TGCGCCAGCGAAGAGGTGTTCTCTGGGGCCAACGTCCTGACTTTC.

V gene TRBV5-4 combines with J gene TRBJ2-3, with TRBD2 matching 7 bases. The CDR3 length is 18 residues. V trimming: 0 bases; J trimming: 0 bases; junction bases outside the gene matches: 10. Germline loops: CDR1 SGHNT, CDR2 YYREEE (reference sequence). DNA for the CDR3: TGTGCCAGCAGCTTGGATGCGGGAGCAATTTCTAGCACAGATACGCAGTATTTT. Translated: CASSLDAGAISSTDTQYF. The full variable domain, completed using reference TRBV5-4 and TRBJ2-3, is ETGVTQSPTHLIKTRGQQVTLRCSSQSGHNTVSWYQQALGQGPQFIFQYYREEENGRGNFPPRFSGLQFPNYSSELNVNALELDDSALYLCASSLDAGAISSTDTQYFGPGTRLTVL.

A single count supports this clone. This chain connects TRBV7-9 to TRBJ2-1; weak D call: TRBD2 (6 bases). This CDR3 has 16 residues. Looked up from germline, CDR1 is SEHNR and CDR2 is FQNEAQ (reference sequence). The V end was cut by 4 bases, the J end by 0 bases, with 13 bases between. The chain's CDR3 is CASSYLAFSSYNEQFF. CDR3 in DNA: TGTGCCAGCAGCTACCTAGCGTTTAGCTCCTACAATGAGCAGTTCTTC.

This sequence joins TRBV7-3 and TRBJ1-2; the match to TRBD1 covers 11 bases. The CDR3 spans 16 residues. The germline gives CDR1 SGHTA, CDR2 FQGTGA. The V and J ends lost 5 bases and 3 bases, in that order; junction bases with no gene match: 8. DNA for the CDR3: TGTGCCAGCAGCCGGACAGGGGGCTATATAGACTATGGCTACACCTTC. Residues: CASSRTGGYIDYGYTF.

The chain carries TRBV6-5 and TRBJ1-2, with D perhaps matching TRBD1 (5 bases). Germline values: CDR1 MNHEY, CDR2 SVGAGI. The CDR3 extends over 16 amino acids. V lost 4 bases, J lost 6 bases, and 21 bases lay in between. The CDR3 nucleotides are TGTGCCAGCAGTTTTATTCTCGGGGAGGGGTTTCATGGCTACACCTTC. As protein: CASSFILGEGFHGYTF.

This chain joins TRBV9 and TRBJ2-1; a weak D match, TRBD2 (7 bases). The CDR3 length is 17 residues. Germline V gene sequence: CDR1 SGDLS, CDR2 YYNGEE. V shed 4 bases and J shed 4 bases, with 21 bases lying between them. The DNA of the CDR3 is TGTGCCAGCAGCCCCCGGGGGGCCGGGAGAGGGTACAATGAGCAGTTCTTC. Translation gives CASSPRGAGRGYNEQFF.

The chain uses TRBV19 and TRBJ2-7, with 10 bases identical to TRBD2. CDR3 length equals 16 residues. The V gene's germline CDR1 is LNHDA and CDR2 SQIVND (reference sequence). V was pared by 1 base and J by 0 bases, with 3 bases of the junction left unmatched. CDR3 region: CASSIGSGRGSYEQYF. The DNA for the CDR3 is TGTGCCAGTAGTATAGGAAGCGGGAGGGGCTCCTACGAGCAGTACTTC.

The J gene is TRBJ2-7, the V gene TRBV7-9, with a tentative D call TRBD1 (6 bases). Between the trimmed V and J ends, which lost 1 base and 0 bases, there was a span of 16 bases. The length of the CDR3 is 17 residues. Germline assignment: CDR1 SEHNR and CDR2 FQNEAQ (reference sequence). DNA of the CDR3: TGTGCCAGCAGCTTAGATATGGGCAGGGGACCCTCCTACGAGCAGTACTTC. Its protein product is CASSLDMGRGPSYEQYF.

The gene calls are TRBV6-5 and TRBJ2-3; D might be TRBD1 (5 bases). V lost 2 bases and J lost 6, with 12 bases in between. This CDR3 has 14 amino acids. CDR1 and CDR2 (germline): MNHEY, SVGAGI. The CDR3 spells CASSYLAGSDTQYF. In DNA, the CDR3 is TGTGCCAGCAGTTACCTGGCAGGGTCCGATACGCAGTATTTT.

V gene TRBV24-1 combines with J gene TRBJ2-7; 13 bases align to TRBD2. CDR3 length equals 16 residues. Germline V lookup: CDR1 KGHDR, CDR2 SFDVKD. Trimming removed 5 bases from V and 3 bases from J; junction bases left unmatched: 6. CDR3 sequence: CATSALGLAGHYEQYF. In DNA, the CDR3 is TGTGCCACCAGTGCCCTGGGACTAGCGGGACACTACGAGCAGTACTTC.

This chain joins TRBV4-3 and TRBJ2-7; 10 bases match TRBD2. Losses at the gene ends were 1 base for V and 1 base for J; bases not matched to a gene: 4. The length of the CDR3 is 16 residues. Germline assignment: CDR1 LGHNA and CDR2 YSLEER. CDR3 DNA: TGCGCCAGCAGCCAAGCCTTAGCGGGAGGATCCTACGAGCAGTACTTC. Its protein is CASSQALAGGSYEQYF.

This clone occurred once. The genes are TRBV7-9 and TRBJ1-3, with TRBD1 matching 9 bases. The V and J ends lost 6 bases and 0 bases, in that order; junction bases with no gene match: 12. The CDR3 extends over 18 amino acids. Per germline, CDR1 SEHNR and CDR2 FQNEAQ (reference sequence). DNA of the CDR3: TGTGCCAGCAGTTTGGGGACAGGGACTATCCTCTCTGGAAACACCATATATTTT. Amino acids: CASSLGTGTILSGNTIYF.

The gene calls are TRBV5-6 and TRBJ2-2; D not resolved. Germline values: CDR1 SGHDT, CDR2 YYEEEE. This CDR3 comprises 14 residues. V was shortened by 0 bases and J by 1 base, with 4 bases between the two germline ends. As DNA, the CDR3 is TGTGCCAGCAGCTTGGACATGAACACCGGGGAGCTGTTTTTT. Residues: CASSLDMNTGELFF.

The chain recombines TRBV21-1 with TRBJ2-7; the listed D gene, TRBD1, was not tested against the DNA. TRBV21-1 is tagged as a pseudogene. This CDR3 contains 14 residues. The CDR3 bases are TGTGCCAGCAGGCGACAGGGACTCCTCTACGAGCAGTACTTC. It specifies CASRRQGLLYEQYF.